This is a list of T cell receptor beta chains from one sample in a study of cytomegalovirus exposure and HLA in healthy donors. Sequenced by immunoSEQ multiplex PCR; TCRdb stores in-frame clones only, minus some. The sample carries about 130,000 clones, roughly two thirds recorded once. Material: PBMCs. Every receptor here comes from a man aged 25 to 40 in good health and CMV-seropositive. Each CDR3 is given with its conserved first and last residue. Fields, in order: clone size, D gene, V gene, J gene, CDR3 DNA, CDR3 protein. The D gene is left open where the match is weak. Some rows have no size entry. The others give once, few or many, or a class for an expanded clone.

NA	NA	TRBV2	TRBJ2-5	TGTGCCAGCACTTCCATTATGGAGCAGTACTTC	CASTSIMEQYF
few	NA	TRBV10-2	TRBJ2-5	TGCGCCAGCAGCGGCGACAGGAACAGTGAGACCCAGTACTTC	CASSGDRNSETQYF
NA	NA	TRBV6-1	TRBJ1-3	TGTGCCAGCATAAAAACCGCTGATAGAACCATATATTTT	CASIKTADRTIYF
NA	NA	TRBV5-6	TRBJ2-1	TGTGCCAGCAGCTACCAGGGGGGCCTATACAATGAGCAGTTCTTC	CASSYQGGLYNEQFF
few	NA	TRBV9	TRBJ2-1	TGTGCCAGCAGCGTCACTAGAAGCTACAATGAGCAGTTCTTC	CASSVTRSYNEQFF
NA	TRBD2	TRBV25-1	TRBJ2-7	TGTGCCAGCAGTGAGCCTAGCGGGAGTAGGGGGCAGTACTTC	CASSEPSGSRGQYF
NA	TRBD1	TRBV5-1	TRBJ2-5	TGCGCCAGCAGCTGGGGGACAGGGGGTGGGGAGACCCAGTACTTC	CASSWGTGGGETQYF
NA	TRBD1	TRBV5-1	TRBJ2-3	TGCGCCAGCAGGGTAGACAGGGGATTGGATACGCAGTATTTT	CASRVDRGLDTQYF
NA	TRBD1	TRBV7-3	TRBJ1-2	TGTGCCAGCAGTCCCAGTCCAGGACAGGGCTTTCATCGAGGCTACACCTTC	CASSPSPGQGFHRGYTF
NA	TRBD1	TRBV10-3	TRBJ2-7	TGTGCCATCAGTTCTGGACAGGGAAAGGGCTACGAGCAGTACTTC	CAISSGQGKGYEQYF
NA	TRBD2	TRBV2	TRBJ2-1	TGTGCCAGCAGTGGTAGCGGGAGGTTCTCTGAGCAGTTCTTC	CASSGSGRFSEQFF
NA	NA	TRBV5-1	TRBJ2-3	TGCGCCAGCAGCTTCTCACAGGGAGATACGCAGTATTTT	CASSFSQGDTQYF
NA	NA	TRBV28	TRBJ2-6	TGTGCCAGCAGTACAGGGTCTGGGGCCAACGTCCTGACTTTC	CASSTGSGANVLTF
NA	TRBD1	TRBV7-3	TRBJ2-7	TGTGCCAGCAGCGCCATGACAGGGGGCGTAGGGTACGAGCAGTACTTC	CASSAMTGGVGYEQYF
NA	TRBD2	TRBV9	TRBJ2-3	TGTGCCAGCAGCGTTCTGGTGGCGGGAGGGGGGGCAGATACGCAGTATTTT	CASSVLVAGGGADTQYF
NA	NA	TRBV2	TRBJ1-2	TGTGCCAGCAGTGTAAACAGTGGCTACACCTTC	CASSVNSGYTF
NA	NA	TRBV5-1	TRBJ2-7	TGCGCCAGCAGCCACCTGAACGGGGGATACGAGCAGTACTTC	CASSHLNGGYEQYF
NA	NA	TRBV9	TRBJ2-3	TGTGCCAGCAGCCCCCGGGCAGATACGCAGTATTTT	CASSPRADTQYF
NA	NA	TRBV7-7	TRBJ2-7	TGTGCTAGCAGCTTAGGGCCGGGGAGCTCCTACGAGCAGTACTTC	CASSLGPGSSYEQYF
NA	NA	TRBV28	TRBJ1-1	TGTGCCAGCAGGTCCGGGACTCCTGAAGCTTTCTTT	CASRSGTPEAFF
NA	NA	TRBV19	TRBJ1-4	TGTGCCAGTAGTGTCCGGGATTATAATGAAAAACTGTTTTTT	CASSVRDYNEKLFF
NA	TRBD2	TRBV10-3	TRBJ2-3	TGTGCCATCAGTGAGTCAGGGACTAGCGGAGGAGGCACAGATACGCAGTATTTT	CAISESGTSGGGTDTQYF
NA	TRBD2	TRBV11-3	TRBJ2-1	TGTGCCAGCAGCCGACTAGCGGGGATGGGGAAGAATGAGCAGTTCTTC	CASSRLAGMGKNEQFF
NA	TRBD1	TRBV10-3	TRBJ1-5	TGTGCCATCGGACAGGACTCGAACAATCAGCCCCAGCATTTT	CAIGQDSNNQPQHF
NA	NA	TRBV7-2	TRBJ2-2	TGTGCCAGCAGCTTCCCCACGAGTGGCGGGGAGCTGTTTTTT	CASSFPTSGGELFF
few	TRBD1	TRBV6-1	TRBJ1-2	TGTGCCAGCAGTGAATCGGGATACAGGGGCTATGGCTACACCTTC	CASSESGYRGYGYTF
few	NA	TRBV2	TRBJ1-5	TGTGCCAGCAGTGAAGGGTGGGGCGATCAGCCCCAGCATTTT	CASSEGWGDQPQHF
NA	TRBD1	TRBV29-1	TRBJ1-2	TGCAGCGTTGGAACAGGGGGCGATGGCTACACCTTC	CSVGTGGDGYTF
NA	NA	TRBV5-6	TRBJ2-6	TGTGCCAGCAGTTTGGGTTTATCTGGGGCCAACGTCCTGACTTTC	CASSLGLSGANVLTF